The next 10 T cell receptor beta chains were all read from a single sample in a study of long-term antiretroviral therapy in people with HIV. They ran version v3.0 of the immunoSEQ assay at survey level. Clones were read by immunoSEQ multiplex PCR, and TCRdb kept only the in-frame ones, dropping some. Here the sample spans under 5,500 clones, approximately 90% being singletons. The specimen comprised unsorted PBMCs, sampled 1.3 years after starting antiretroviral therapy. The receptors derive from a woman between 50 and 59 years old with HIV.

The rearrangement uses TRBV19 and TRBJ1-5; D remains ambiguous. Deletions cut 3 bases from V and 6 bases from J, with 12 bases between. Germline V gene data show CDR1 as LNHDA and CDR2 as SQIVND (reference sequence). The CDR3 loop spans 14 amino acids. In DNA, the CDR3 is TGTGCCAGTAGTATTTTCGGTCGGGGTCAGCCCCAGCATTTT. This gives the protein CASSIFGRGQPQHF.

The chain combines TRBV5-1 with TRBJ2-1, with TRBD2 identical over 10 bases. The CDR3 is 15 amino acids. In germline, CDR1 is SGHRS, CDR2 YFSETQ. With 0 bases clipped from V and 5 bases from J, the junction kept 2 bases outside the gene matches. CDR3 sequence: CASSLGTSGNNEQFF. CDR3 nucleotides: TGCGCCAGCAGCTTGGGGACTAGCGGTAACAATGAGCAGTTCTTC.

This clone has just a few counts. The chain uses TRBV30 and TRBJ1-2; D not resolved. The CDR3 sequence is 13 residues long. The germline CDR1 and CDR2 sequences are GTSNPN and SVGIG (reference sequence). V lost 2 bases and J 4 bases, leaving 11 bases between the germline ends. The CDR3: CAWSPTGLYGYTF. CDR3 nucleotides: TGTGCCTGGAGTCCTACCGGCCTCTATGGCTACACCTTC.

The V and J genes are TRBV7-3 and TRBJ1-6; 7 positions agree with TRBD1. Germline V CDR1 and CDR2: SGHTA, FQGTGA. The junction had 8 bases not matched to a gene; V was cut back by 5 bases and J by 10 bases. The CDR3 runs to 14 residues. CDR3 protein: CASSATGARSPLHF. The CDR3 bases are TGTGCCAGCAGCGCCACAGGGGCTCGGTCACCCCTCCACTTT.

The CDR3 reads CATSRESGSYGYTF. CDR3 DNA: TGTGCCACCTCCCGGGAGAGCGGAAGTTATGGCTACACCTTC. The V call is TRBV6-1, the J call TRBJ1-2; D remains unclear. The CDR3 sequence is 14 residues long. The V end lost 10 bases, the J end lost 5 bases, and 20 bases lay between the germline ends. Per germline, CDR1 MNHNS and CDR2 SASEGT.

V gene TRBV7-9 combines with J gene TRBJ1-3; 9 bases line up with TRBD1. CDR3 size: 16 residues. V lost 1 base, J lost 4 bases, and 5 bases stayed unmatched. Germline V gives CDR1 SEHNR, CDR2 FQNEAQ (reference sequence). CDR3 sequence: CASSLEVGQGGNTIYF. The CDR3 DNA reads as TGTGCCAGCAGCTTAGAAGTGGGACAGGGCGGAAACACCATATATTTT.

The genes are TRBV30 and TRBJ1-4; tentative D call: TRBD1 (5 bases). Per germline, CDR1 GTSNPN and CDR2 SVGIG (reference sequence). The V and J ends lost 3 bases and 5 bases respectively, with 13 bases between them. This CDR3 is built from 14 residues. The CDR3 region has the DNA TGTGCCTGGAGCACCGGGACCTCAAATGAAAAACTGTTTTTT. Translating gives CAWSTGTSNEKLFF.

This clone has a handful of counts. The chain is built from TRBV2 and TRBJ1-2; a possible D gene is TRBD1 (5 bases). This CDR3 comprises 13 residues. The V gene lost 6 bases and the J gene lost 7 bases, with 15 bases spanning the gap. Germline-derived CDR1 and CDR2 are SNHLY and FYNNEI. The CDR3 region has the DNA TGTGCCAGCAGACAGGACGTCGGGGTTGGCTACACCTTC. Amino acids: CASRQDVGVGYTF.

The CDR3 loop is CASSLVGKETQYF. CDR3 sequence (DNA): TGTGCCAGCTCACTGGTGGGCAAAGAGACCCAGTACTTC. The chain links TRBV18 to TRBJ2-5; no clear D gene. This CDR3 is built from 13 residues. Per germline, CDR1 KGHSH and CDR2 LQKENI. V was trimmed by 4 bases and J by 3 bases, leaving 9 bases between them. Full variable domain (rest looked up from reference TRBV18 and TRBJ2-5): NAGVMQNPRHLVRRRGQEARLRCSPMKGHSHVYWYRQLPEEGLKFMVYLQKENIIDESGMPKERFSAEFPKEGPSILRIQQVVRGDSAAYFCASSLVGKETQYFGPGTRLLVL.

The chain combines TRBV5-5 with TRBJ2-6, with a possible D match to TRBD1 (6 bases). In germline, CDR1 is SGHKS, CDR2 YYEKEE (reference sequence). The V and J ends lost 2 bases and 4 bases respectively, with 10 bases between them. This CDR3 contains 15 residues. This CDR3 is CASSFTGSGANVLTF. DNA of the CDR3: TGTGCCAGCAGCTTTACAGGGTCGGGGGCCAACGTCCTGACTTTC.